The rows below give T cell receptor beta chains drawn from one sample of a study of CD8 T cells in Susac syndrome. Each CDR3 protein is one row after TCRdb ran MiXCR on the immunoSEQ multiplex PCR reads. The table includes some 180,000 distinct CDR3 sequences, 93% detected once. Sequencing used CD4+ T cells from PBMCs. The receptors shown here come from a human donor in good health. Each CDR3 is given without its conserved first and last residue.

V	J	length	CDR3
TRBV9	TRBJ2-7	17	ASSVGGKGAGKFSYEQY
TRBV12-3/TRBV12-4	TRBJ2-4	14	ASKLAGGLAKNIQY
TRBV20-1	TRBJ1-6	13	SASTGTVRNSPLH
TRBV6-5	TRBJ1-1	12	ASRSLTGSTEAF
TRBV20-1	TRBJ2-3	8	SAPADTQY
TRBV28	TRBJ1-6	13	ASSRGDIYNSPLH
TRBV5-1	TRBJ2-7	11	ASSLLGNYEQY
TRBV19	TRBJ1-2	11	ASSPARDYGYT
TRBV19	TRBJ1-2	11	ASMDPKGNGYT
TRBV7-9	TRBJ2-1	14	ASSSGRTSGADEQF
TRBV7-2	TRBJ2-5	12	ASSRDRGQETQY
TRBV28	TRBJ1-5	13	ASIGQDERAQPQH
TRBV28	TRBJ1-2	12	ASSLPGASYGYT